This passage covers 24 T cell receptor beta chains from one sample sequenced in a study of T cells in Graves' hyperthyroidism and ophthalmopathy. The investigators amplified TCR beta CDR3 regions from RNA transcripts. The primer set for the first-round RT-PCR of the TCR CDR3 was HTBI. TCRdb reprocessed the multiplex PCR reads with MiXCR, giving one entry per CDR3 protein. The data hold 300,000 to 350,000 distinct CDR3 sequences, with 15% to 20% observed a single time. Sequenced input: blood. The source is a woman aged 35 to 49 with Graves' ophthalmopathy.

V is TRBV11-3 and J is TRBJ2-1; 7 positions agree with TRBD2. Looked up from germline, CDR1 is SGHNT and CDR2 is YENEEA. The CDR3 extends over 12 amino acids. V lost 3 bases, J lost 9 bases, and 2 bases stayed unmatched. CDR3 sequence (DNA): TGTGCCAGCAGCTTCGGGGAGGGTGAGCAGTTCTTC. This codes for CASSFGEGEQFF. Using reference TRBV11-3 and TRBJ2-1 for the parts outside the CDR3, the full variable domain is EAGVVQSPRYKIIEKKQPVAFWCNPISGHNTLYWYLQNLGQGPELLIRYENEEAVDDSQLPKDRFSAERLKGVDSTLKIQPAELGDSAVYLCASSFGEGEQFFGPGTRLTVL.

This clonotype showed up many times. Written as DNA, the CDR3 is TGTGCCTGGTGCCGAGGGGGACAGGGGTTGGATCAGCCCCAGCATTTT. This encodes CAWCRGGQGLDQPQHF. The chain recombines TRBV30 with TRBJ1-5; 10 nucleotides agree with TRBD1. The V and J ends lost 5 bases and 5 bases, in that order; junction bases with no gene match: 12. The CDR3 runs to 16 residues. Germline loops: CDR1 GTSNPN, CDR2 SVGIG (reference sequence). Variable domain in full (rest from reference TRBV30 and TRBJ1-5): SQTIHQWPATLVQPVGSPLSLECTVEGTSNPNLYWYRQAAGRGLQLLFYSVGIGQISSEVPQNLSASRPQDRQFILSSKKLLLSDSGFYLCAWCRGGQGLDQPQHFGDGTRLSIL.

This clonotype appeared many times. The V and J genes are TRBV28 and TRBJ2-7; 7 bases fit TRBD2. The J segment lost 3 bases and the V segment lost 4 bases, leaving 15 bases of the junction unmatched. The germline CDR1 and CDR2 sequences are MDHEN and SYDVKM. The CDR3 runs 17 residues. CDR3 DNA sequence: TGTGCCAGCAGTTCCTCTTGGGGCGGGAGCCGGGTCTACGAGCAGTACTTC. It codes for CASSSSWGGSRVYEQYF.

This clonotype was picked up a small number of times. The rearrangement uses TRBV19 and TRBJ2-2, with a tentative D call TRBD2 (6 bases). V was cut by 7 bases and J by 3 bases, with 9 bases left in between. This CDR3 has 13 amino acids. The germline CDR1 and CDR2 sequences are LNHDA and SQIVND (reference sequence). The CDR3 DNA reads TGTGCCAGTATTCAGCGGGACACCGGGGAGCTGTTTTTT. This gives the protein CASIQRDTGELFF. Supplemented by reference TRBV19 and TRBJ2-2, the full variable domain reads DGGITQSPKYLFRKEGQNVTLSCEQNLNHDAMYWYRQDPGQGLRLIYYSQIVNDFQKGDIAEGYSVSREKKESFPLTVTSAQKNPTAFYLCASIQRDTGELFFGEGSRLTVL.

This rearrangement joins TRBV6-1 to TRBJ2-5; D remains ambiguous. This CDR3 has 14 amino acids. V was pared by 2 bases and J by 7 bases, with 14 bases between. CDR1 and CDR2 from the germline V gene are MNHNS and SASEGT. The CDR3 protein is CASSEKGRPGTQYF. The CDR3 nucleotides are TGTGCCAGCAGTGAAAAGGGCAGGCCAGGGACCCAGTACTTC.

This clonotype was detected many times. The V and J genes are TRBV5-1 and TRBJ2-7; TRBD2 aligns across 10 bases. The ends lost 3 bases at V and 9 bases at J; junction bases unmatched: 9. This CDR3 spans 14 amino acids. Germline V gene lookup returns CDR1 SGHRS and CDR2 YFSETQ. The CDR3 DNA is TGCGCCAGCAGCTCGGGACTAGCGCAAAGGGGGCAGTACTTC. It translates to CASSSGLAQRGQYF.

Many counts were recorded for this clonotype. V usage is TRBV28 and J usage is TRBJ1-2; 8 positions agree with TRBD1. This CDR3 is 13 amino acids long. Germline values: CDR1 MDHEN, CDR2 SYDVKM. V lost 7 bases to trimming and J lost 6 bases; unmatched junction nucleotides: 7. CDR3 protein: CASTQGAGDGYTF. For the CDR3, the DNA is TGTGCCAGCACCCAGGGGGCCGGGGATGGCTACACCTTC.

The J gene is TRBJ2-7, the V gene TRBV2; 9 bases fit TRBD1. Germline CDR1 reads SNHLY; CDR2 reads FYNNEI. V shed 4 bases, J shed 7 bases, and the junction held 11 bases outside the gene matches. This CDR3 is built from 15 residues. CDR3 protein: CASSATGQGFREQYF. CDR3 bases: TGTGCCAGCAGTGCTACGGGACAGGGCTTTCGGGAGCAGTACTTC.

This clonotype was observed many times. The V gene is TRBV29-1, the J gene TRBJ2-2; D perhaps matches TRBD2 (7 bases). With 6 bases removed from V and 6 bases from J, the gap between germline ends came to 8 bases. CDR1 and CDR2 (germline): SQVTM, ANQGSEA. CDR3 length equals 11 residues. For the CDR3, the DNA is TGCAGCGTCGGGGGGCCCGGGGAGCTGTTTTTT. Translating gives CSVGGPGELFF.

The chain couples TRBV5-1 to TRBJ2-7; 11 bases match TRBD2. The germline gives CDR1 SGHRS, CDR2 YFSETQ. The CDR3 runs 15 residues. Losses at the gene ends were 0 bases for V and 5 bases for J; bases not matched to a gene: 4. CDR3 DNA: TGCGCCAGCAGCTTGGCTCTAGCGGGAGGCCACGAGCAGTACTTC. Translated: CASSLALAGGHEQYF.

V usage is TRBV30 and J usage is TRBJ2-1; D gene uncertain. Germline CDR1 GTSNPN, CDR2 SVGIG (reference sequence). This CDR3 contains 12 residues. V gave up 0 bases and J gave up 2 bases, with 2 bases separating them. CDR3: CAWSVAYNEQFF. The CDR3 bases are TGTGCCTGGAGTGTAGCCTACAATGAGCAGTTCTTC.

At least ten counts were recorded for this clonotype. The rearrangement joins TRBV11-2 to TRBJ2-7; TRBD1 matches at 8 bases. The V and J ends lost 5 bases and 2 bases, in that order; junction bases with no gene match: 5. CDR1 and CDR2 (germline): SGHAT, FQNNGV. The CDR3 has 14 residues. Here the CDR3 DNA reads TGTGCCAGCAGCAACGGACAGGGTACCTACGAGCAGTACTTC. Translated: CASSNGQGTYEQYF.

The rearrangement links TRBV6-1 to TRBJ2-2; 11 bases are a match to TRBD2. The germline gives CDR1 MNHNS, CDR2 SASEGT. CDR3 length: 16 residues. After removal of 2 bases from V and 4 bases from J, the junction contained 3 bases not matched to a gene. The CDR3 loop reads CASSELAGGFTGELFF. The CDR3 DNA is TGTGCCAGCAGTGAACTAGCGGGAGGTTTCACCGGGGAGCTGTTTTTT.

This clonotype has more than one count but fewer than ten. The chain couples TRBV28 to TRBJ2-7; maybe TRBD1 (8 bases). Germline V gives CDR1 MDHEN, CDR2 SYDVKM. CDR3 length: 16 amino acids. V gave up 2 bases and J gave up 2 bases, with 16 bases separating them. This CDR3 reads CASSLGTGGLAYEQYF. For the CDR3, the DNA is TGTGCCAGCAGTTTAGGGACAGGCGGACTAGCCTACGAGCAGTACTTC.

This clonotype was observed at least ten times. The chain carries TRBV28 and TRBJ1-5; tentative D call: TRBD1 (6 bases). The CDR3 covers 16 residues. Germline CDR1 reads MDHEN; CDR2 reads SYDVKM. V was clipped by 5 bases and J by 6 bases, with 20 bases between them. CDR3 DNA sequence: TGTGCCAGCAGTGGCACAACAGGGACGCGGGGTCAGCCCCAGCATTTT. This gives the protein CASSGTTGTRGQPQHF. The entire variable domain, with the rest obtained from reference TRBV28 and TRBJ1-5, is as follows: DVKVTQSSRYLVKRTGEKVFLECVQDMDHENMFWYRQDPGLGLRLIYFSYDVKMKEKGDIPEGYSVSREKKERFSLILESASTNQTSMYLCASSGTTGTRGQPQHFGDGTRLSIL.

This clonotype was observed at least ten times. The chain carries TRBV3-1 and TRBJ1-5; 7 bases align to TRBD1. Losses at the gene ends were 4 bases for V and 6 bases for J; bases not matched to a gene: 9. Per the germline V gene, CDR1 is LGHDT and CDR2 is YNNKEL (reference sequence). This CDR3 has 15 amino acids. For the CDR3, the DNA is TGTGCCAGCAGCCCCGGGACACCAGGGGGTCAGCCCCAGCATTTT. This sequence encodes CASSPGTPGGQPQHF.

This clonotype was seen at least ten times. The chain has TRBV6-4 and TRBJ2-3; 12 bases line up with TRBD2. Unmatched junction bases numbered 0, after V lost 3 bases and J lost 5 bases. CDR1 and CDR2 from the germline V gene are MRHNA and SNTAGT. The CDR3 extends over 14 amino acids. Here the CDR3 DNA reads TGTGCCAGCAGTGAACTAGCGGGAGGAGATACGCAGTATTTT. Its protein is CASSELAGGDTQYF.

This clonotype came up many times. The chain combines TRBV28 with TRBJ2-3, with D perhaps matching TRBD1 (6 bases). This CDR3 contains 15 residues. Per the germline V gene, CDR1 is MDHEN and CDR2 is SYDVKM. The V end lost 5 bases, the J end lost 4 bases, and 16 bases lay between the germline ends. The CDR3 DNA follows: TGTGCCAGCAGTCGGACCTCAACAGGGTCAGATACGCAGTATTTT. The encoded protein is CASSRTSTGSDTQYF.

The CDR3 protein is CASSTRLAGDSDEQYF. DNA for the CDR3: TGTGCCAGCAGCACTCGACTAGCGGGAGATTCGGACGAGCAGTACTTC. This rearrangement joins TRBV11-2 to TRBJ2-7; 12 positions agree with TRBD2. The CDR3 has 16 residues. Germline V gene data show CDR1 as SGHAT and CDR2 as FQNNGV. The V segment lost 5 bases and the J segment 5 bases; nucleotides outside the gene matches: 10.

This clonotype was detected ten times or more. The V and J genes are TRBV10-3 and TRBJ2-5; weak D call: TRBD1 (5 bases). The germline V gene has CDR1 ENHRY and CDR2 SYGVKD. Trimming pared 6 bases from V and 5 bases from J, leaving 16 bases between. The CDR3 spans 14 residues. The CDR3 region is CAISQGPFSETQYF. The CDR3 DNA reads TGTGCCATCAGCCAGGGCCCATTTTCTGAGACCCAGTACTTC.

In its sample, this clonotype was seen many times. Likely a read error: the CDR3 ends without its conserved phenylalanine or tryptophan. The chain uses TRBV4-3 and TRBJ1-5; D not certain. CDR1 is LGHNA, CDR2 YSLEER, per germline. CDR3 length: 16 amino acids. The V end was cut by 0 bases, the J end by 2 bases, with 11 bases between. The CDR3 DNA is TGCGCCAGCAGCCAAGATTTTAGGGCAGGCAATCAGCCCCAGCATCTT. As protein: CASSQDFRAGNQPQHL.

J is TRBJ1-1 and V is TRBV25-1; the D gene is possibly TRBD1 (5 bases). V gave up 3 bases and J gave up 0 bases, with 8 bases separating them. The CDR3 is 14 amino acids. Germline CDR1 is MGHDK and CDR2 is SYGVNS. The CDR3 loop is CASSDAGLNTEAFF. The CDR3 DNA is TGTGCCAGCAGTGATGCGGGGCTGAACACTGAAGCTTTCTTT.

There are many counts of this clonotype. The V gene is TRBV20-1, the J gene TRBJ2-5; 7 bases align to TRBD2. After removal of 6 bases from V and 5 bases from J, the junction contained 15 bases not matched to a gene. CDR1 is DFQATT and CDR2 is SNEGSKA in the germline V gene (reference sequence). The CDR3 consists of 15 residues. CDR3 coding DNA: TGCAGTGCGCCGGCTGGAGGGAGGGCCCGGGAGACCCAGTACTTC. This encodes CSAPAGGRARETQYF.

This chain links TRBV6-1 with TRBJ1-6, with a tentative D call TRBD1 (6 bases). The V gene lost 4 bases and the J gene lost 5 bases, with 12 bases spanning the gap. Germline V gene lookup returns CDR1 MNHNS and CDR2 SASEGT. There are 15 residues in the CDR3. The CDR3 protein is CASSGGGGNNSPLHF. The CDR3 region has the DNA TGTGCCAGCAGTGGGGGGGGCGGAAATAATTCACCCCTCCACTTT.